The 24 T cell receptor beta chains below all came from one sample that was sequenced in a study of chemoradiotherapy in HPV16-positive cancers. Method: immunoSEQ multiplex PCR; TCRdb's copy keeps in-frame clones and lacks some. This sample has tens of thousands of clones; about 90% occur once, and the top ten carry 4% to 5%. Sample: blood, taken from a patient who underwent chemoradiotherapy. Every receptor here comes from a human donor with HPV-associated anogenital cancer.

The CDR3 reads CASSLAGGPSDTQYF. Here the CDR3 DNA reads TGCGCCAGCAGTTTAGCGGGAGGGCCCTCAGATACGCAGTATTTT. This chain uses TRBV10-2 with TRBJ2-3; 11 positions match TRBD2. Losses at the gene ends were 5 bases for V and 4 bases for J; bases not matched to a gene: 5. Germline CDR1 is WSHSY and CDR2 is SAAADI. This CDR3 contains 15 residues.

The CDR3 region has the DNA TGTGCCAGCAGCTTGAGACAGGGGGAGACCCAGTACTTC. Translating gives CASSLRQGETQYF. V gene TRBV5-8 combines with J gene TRBJ2-5, with 8 bases aligning to TRBD1. The CDR3 length is 13 residues. With V trimmed by 1 base and J by 5 bases, 1 base remained unmatched. CDR1 is SGHTS and CDR2 is YDEGEE in the germline V gene.

This chain uses TRBV6-1 with TRBJ1-6, with a tentative D call TRBD1 (6 bases). Germline CDR1 and CDR2: MNHNS and SASEGT. The CDR3 length is 14 residues. The V end was cut by 5 bases, the J end by 9 bases, with 14 bases between. CDR3 sequence reads: CASSSGTSFSPLHF. The CDR3 bases are TGTGCCAGCAGTTCCGGGACATCTTTTTCACCCCTCCACTTT.

This clone has a handful of counts. This rearrangement joins TRBV7-2 to TRBJ2-3; D is uncertain. Looked up from germline, CDR1 is SGHTA and CDR2 is FQGNSA. The V and J ends lost 5 bases and 1 base respectively, with 4 bases between them. CDR3 length: 12 amino acids. Here the CDR3 DNA reads TGTGCCAGCAGCCTAGGCACAGATACGCAGTATTTT. Protein: CASSLGTDTQYF.

The gene calls are TRBV11-2 and TRBJ2-1; D perhaps matches TRBD1 (6 bases). The CDR3 is 16 amino acids. Germline CDR1 and CDR2: SGHAT and FQNNGV. V was clipped by 1 base and J by 6 bases, with 16 bases between them. CDR3 sequence: CASSLVGGLRTNEQFF. For the CDR3, the DNA is TGTGCCAGCAGCTTAGTTGGGGGCCTCAGAACCAATGAGCAGTTCTTC.

This clone was recorded only once. The chain couples TRBV28 to TRBJ2-7; D not certain. There are 15 residues in the CDR3. Trimming pared 1 base from V and 6 bases from J, leaving 16 bases between. Per germline, CDR1 MDHEN and CDR2 SYDVKM. The CDR3: CASSLFTGRVREQYF. CDR3 sequence (DNA): TGTGCCAGCAGTTTATTTACTGGAAGGGTTCGCGAGCAGTACTTC.

The genes are TRBV10-3 and TRBJ2-1; no firm D call. Germline CDR1 reads ENHRY; CDR2 reads SYGVKD. CDR3 length: 13 residues. Trimming took off 2 bases at V and 0 bases at J, with 2 bases between the two ends. The CDR3 DNA reads as TGTGCCATCAGTGAGGTCTCCTACAATGAGCAGTTCTTC. It yields the protein CAISEVSYNEQFF.

The genes are TRBV7-2 and TRBJ1-2, with D tentatively TRBD1 (5 bases). Deletions cut 1 base from V and 8 bases from J, with 8 bases between. This CDR3 comprises 12 residues. Germline CDR1 is SGHTA and CDR2 is FQGNSA. Here the CDR3 DNA reads TGTGCCAGCAGCTTAGGAACAGGCGGCTACACCTTC. As protein: CASSLGTGGYTF.

The V call is TRBV29-1, the J call TRBJ2-3, with D perhaps matching TRBD2 (6 bases). This CDR3 is 17 amino acids long. CDR1 is SQVTM and CDR2 is ANQGSEA in the germline V gene. The V end was cut by 4 bases, the J end by 5 bases, with 25 bases between. As DNA, the CDR3 is TGCAGCGTTGGACACTATGGCACTAGCCAGGCGTTAGATACGCAGTATTTT. It encodes CSVGHYGTSQALDTQYF.

This chain links TRBV13 with TRBJ2-5; TRBD1 matches 8 bases. V was pared by 2 bases and J by 4 bases, with 3 bases of the junction left unmatched. CDR1 is PRHDT, CDR2 FYEKMQ, per germline (reference sequence). This CDR3 is 14 amino acids long. CDR3 in amino acids: CASSLQGAGETQYF. Written as DNA, the CDR3 is TGTGCCAGCAGCTTACAGGGGGCGGGAGAGACCCAGTACTTC.

V and J are TRBV27 and TRBJ1-1, with unresolved D. CDR3 length: 16 residues. Between the trimmed V and J ends, which lost 5 bases and 0 bases, there was a span of 16 bases. The germline CDR1 and CDR2 sequences are MNHEY and SMNVEV (reference sequence). Here the CDR3 DNA reads TGTGCCAGCAGTCCGTTGCATAATCAGGTGAACACTGAAGCTTTCTTT. Translating gives CASSPLHNQVNTEAFF.

The J gene is TRBJ1-5, the V gene TRBV7-9; no definite D call. The V and J ends lost 5 bases and 1 base respectively, with 6 bases between them. CDR1 SEHNR and CDR2 FQNEAQ come from the germline V gene (reference sequence). The CDR3 covers 13 residues. CDR3 in DNA: TGTGCCAGCAGCGGTCTAAGCAATCAGCCCCAGCATTTT. Translating it yields CASSGLSNQPQHF.

This clone was seen more than once but under ten times. The chain links TRBV9 to TRBJ2-2, with D possibly being TRBD1 (6 bases). V lost 3 bases and J 1 base, leaving 10 bases between the germline ends. CDR3 length equals 15 residues. CDR1 is SGDLS and CDR2 is YYNGEE in the germline V gene. The CDR3 reads CASSAGHVNTGELFF. CDR3 DNA sequence: TGTGCCAGCAGCGCGGGACACGTGAACACCGGGGAGCTGTTTTTT.

V and J are TRBV2 and TRBJ1-2, with TRBD1 identical over 7 bases. The trim removed 7 bases at V and 5 bases at J, leaving 16 bases unmatched. The length of the CDR3 is 16 residues. Germline loops: CDR1 SNHLY, CDR2 FYNNEI. CDR3 coding DNA: TGTGCCAGCACCCGTCGGACAGGCGCCGAGATGTATGGCTACACCTTC. Residues: CASTRRTGAEMYGYTF.

The rearrangement links TRBV5-4 to TRBJ2-1; 7 bases match TRBD1. The J segment lost 3 bases and the V segment lost 4 bases, leaving 16 bases of the junction unmatched. Germline assignment: CDR1 SGHNT and CDR2 YYREEE (reference sequence). The CDR3 has 18 amino acids. The CDR3 loop is CASSPPQGTVRGYNEQFF. DNA of the CDR3: TGTGCCAGCAGCCCCCCCCAAGGGACAGTTAGGGGCTACAATGAGCAGTTCTTC.

V usage is TRBV25-1 and J usage is TRBJ2-2; D not certain. This CDR3 has 14 amino acids. CDR1 is MGHDK and CDR2 is SYGVNS in the germline V gene. V was shortened by 7 bases and J by 3 bases, with 12 bases between the two germline ends. The CDR3 nucleotides are TGTGCCAGCATGGGTGGGGTGTACACCGGGGAGCTGTTTTTT. Its translation is CASMGGVYTGELFF.

The rearrangement uses TRBV5-1 and TRBJ2-5; 13 bases are shared with TRBD2. Germline CDR1 is SGHRS and CDR2 is YFSETQ. CDR3 length: 16 amino acids. V shed 4 bases, J shed 4 bases, and the junction held 7 bases outside the gene matches. CDR3 sequence: CASSESRLAGGETQYF. The CDR3, as DNA: TGCGCCAGCAGCGAGAGTCGACTAGCGGGGGGAGAGACCCAGTACTTC.

J is TRBJ1-2 and V is TRBV2; 10 positions match TRBD1. CDR1 and CDR2 from the germline V gene are SNHLY and FYNNEI. The CDR3 runs to 16 residues. V was pared by 2 bases and J by 4 bases, with 7 bases of the junction left unmatched. The CDR3 sequence: CASSESRTGGSYGYTF. The CDR3 region has the DNA TGTGCCAGCAGTGAATCCCGGACAGGGGGTTCCTATGGCTACACCTTC.

Notes on this clone: The junction differs from germline at one of its ends, possibly a read error. This chain links TRBV27 with TRBJ1-5; D remains ambiguous. The V gene's germline CDR1 is MNHEY and CDR2 SMNVEV (reference sequence). The CDR3 contains 15 residues. Here the CDR3 reads CASSLTGKIYQSQHF. Written as DNA, the CDR3 is TGTGCCAGCAGTTTAACGGGCAAAATTTATCAGTCCCAGCATTTT.

The chain employs TRBV5-1 and TRBJ1-3; D is possibly TRBD1 (5 bases). The CDR3 loop spans 15 amino acids. Between the trimmed V and J ends, which lost 0 bases and 2 bases, there was a span of 9 bases. Germline V CDR1 and CDR2: SGHRS, YFSETQ. The DNA of the CDR3 is TGCGCCAGCAGCTTGGACCGGGGCACTGGAAACACCATATATTTT. Amino acids: CASSLDRGTGNTIYF.

This clone came up a few times. CDR3 bases: TGCGCCAGCAGCCAAGAATCCAGGGTTGTGGGCTACACCTTC. Protein sequence: CASSQESRVVGYTF. The genes are TRBV4-1 and TRBJ1-2; D might be TRBD1 (5 bases). The V end lost 0 bases, the J end lost 8 bases, and 13 bases lay between the germline ends. CDR3 length equals 14 residues. Germline V gene data show CDR1 as MGHRA and CDR2 as YSYEKL.

This clone was seen a handful of times. An end of the junction does not agree with germline; a read error may underlie this. The chain has TRBV7-7 and TRBJ2-3, with TRBD2 identical over 10 bases. In germline, CDR1 is SSHAT, CDR2 FNYEAQ (reference sequence). The CDR3 runs to 15 residues. In DNA form, the CDR3 reads TGTGCTAGCAGCTTAAGCGGGGGGGCCACAGATACGCAGTATTTT. Encoded protein: CASSLSGGATDTQYF. Complete variable domain (other parts from reference TRBV7-7 and TRBJ2-3): GAGVSQSPRYKVTKRGQDVTLRCDPISSHATLYWYQQALGQGPEFLTYFNYEAQPDKSGLPSDRFSAERPEGSISTLTIQRTEQRDSAMYRCASSLSGGATDTQYFGPGTRLTVL.

The chain is built from TRBV4-1 and TRBJ2-3; 7 bases match TRBD2. The CDR3 runs 14 residues. The germline V gene has CDR1 MGHRA and CDR2 YSYEKL. Unmatched junction bases numbered 2, after V lost 3 bases and J lost 2 bases. The CDR3 DNA is TGCGCCAGCAGCCAGGGGACTATCACAGATACGCAGTATTTT. Amino acid sequence: CASSQGTITDTQYF.

This chain joins TRBV7-6 and TRBJ2-7; weak D call: TRBD2 (7 bases). Trimming stripped 1 base from V and 0 bases from J, with 16 bases between. Germline V gene data show CDR1 as SGHVS and CDR2 as FNYEAQ. The CDR3 is made up of 17 amino acids. The CDR3 bases are TGTGCCAGCAGCTTAGGGGCGAGGGGGGGGAGCTCCTACGAGCAGTACTTC. It specifies CASSLGARGGSSYEQYF.